The source of this TCR beta chain is a study of spatial heterogeneity in lung cancer. This clonotype was observed a few times. As yet, its antigen is unknown. Overall study findings and caveats: Expanded tumor TCRs that were ubiquitous appeared in blood more at resection than follow-up.

The library protocol tagged each TCR cDNA with a unique molecular identifier. Each CDR3 protein gets one entry after TCRdb re-called the 5' RACE reads with MiXCR. The table lists roughly 48,000 distinct CDR3 sequences, about 5.8% of them singletons. The length of the CDR3 is 15 residues. V lost 7 bases and J lost 6; bases outside the gene matches: 10. The time point here: sample taken at primary tumor resection. Frozen PBMC, nontumor lung or tumor provided whole RNA, which was sequenced unsorted. There were 75 or so donors, all of them untreated patients with early-stage non-small cell lung cancer. Sequencing was performed on PBMCs, taken at surgery. V usage is TRBV12-3 or TRBV12-4 and J usage is TRBJ2-1; 9 bases are shared with TRBD2. This receptor was obtained from a male donor with early-stage non-small cell lung cancer. The CDR3 region is CASTAALAGTNEQFF. The CDR3 DNA sequence: TGTGCCAGCACCGCCGCCCTAGCGGGGACCAATGAGCAGTTCTTC.